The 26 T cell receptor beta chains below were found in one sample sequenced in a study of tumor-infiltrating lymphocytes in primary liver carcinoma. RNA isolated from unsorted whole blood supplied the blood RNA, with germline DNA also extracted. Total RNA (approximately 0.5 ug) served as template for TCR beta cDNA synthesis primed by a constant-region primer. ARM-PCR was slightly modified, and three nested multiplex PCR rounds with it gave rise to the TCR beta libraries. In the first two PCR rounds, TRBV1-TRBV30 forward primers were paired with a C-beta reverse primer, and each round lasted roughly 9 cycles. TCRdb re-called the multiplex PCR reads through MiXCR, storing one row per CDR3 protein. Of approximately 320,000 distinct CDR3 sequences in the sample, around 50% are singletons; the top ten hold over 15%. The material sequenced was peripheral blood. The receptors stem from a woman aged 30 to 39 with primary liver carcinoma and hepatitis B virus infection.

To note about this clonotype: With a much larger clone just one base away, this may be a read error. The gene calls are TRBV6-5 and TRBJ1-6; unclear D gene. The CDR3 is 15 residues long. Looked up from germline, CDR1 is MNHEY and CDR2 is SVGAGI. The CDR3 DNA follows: TGTGTCAGCCGTACGTGGAAGACCTATAATTCACCCCTCCACTTT. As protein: CVSRTWKTYNSPLHF.

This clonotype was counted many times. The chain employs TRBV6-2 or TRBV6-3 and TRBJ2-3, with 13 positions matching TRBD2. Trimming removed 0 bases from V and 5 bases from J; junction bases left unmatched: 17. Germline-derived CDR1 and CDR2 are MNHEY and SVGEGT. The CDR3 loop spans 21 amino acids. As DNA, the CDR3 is TGTGCCAGCAGTTACTCGAGAGTTAGGACTAGCGGGAGTTGGATCGGAGATACGCAGTATTTT. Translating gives CASSYSRVRTSGSWIGDTQYF.

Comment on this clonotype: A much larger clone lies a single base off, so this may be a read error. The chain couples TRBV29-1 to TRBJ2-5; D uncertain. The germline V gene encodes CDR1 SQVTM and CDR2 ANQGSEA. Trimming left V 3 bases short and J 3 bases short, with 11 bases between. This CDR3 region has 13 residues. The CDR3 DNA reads TGCAGCGTTGATCATGGGGTAGAAGAGACCCAGTACTTC. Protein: CSVDHGVEETQYF.

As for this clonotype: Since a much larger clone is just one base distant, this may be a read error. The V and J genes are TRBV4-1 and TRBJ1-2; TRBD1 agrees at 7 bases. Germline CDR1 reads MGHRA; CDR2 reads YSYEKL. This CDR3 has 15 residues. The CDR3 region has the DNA TGCGCCAGCAGCCAAGCCCCAGGGGGTAACTATGGCTACATCTTC. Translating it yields CASSQAPGGNYGYIF.

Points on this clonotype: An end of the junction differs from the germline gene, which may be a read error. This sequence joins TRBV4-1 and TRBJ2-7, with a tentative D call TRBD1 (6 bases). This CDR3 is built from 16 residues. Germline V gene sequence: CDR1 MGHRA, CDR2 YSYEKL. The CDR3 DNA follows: TGCGCCAGCAGCCAAGATCTGGGGACACCCGTATACGTGCAGTACTTC. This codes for CASSQDLGTPVYVQYF.

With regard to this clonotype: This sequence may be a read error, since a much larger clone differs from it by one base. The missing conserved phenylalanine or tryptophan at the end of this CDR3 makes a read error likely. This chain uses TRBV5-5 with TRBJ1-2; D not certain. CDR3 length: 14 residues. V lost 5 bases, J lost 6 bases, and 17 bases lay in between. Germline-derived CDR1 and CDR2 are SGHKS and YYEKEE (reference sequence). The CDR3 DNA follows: TGTGCCAGCAGATTTCCGATCCCTACCGATGGCTACACCATC. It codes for CASRFPIPTDGYTI.

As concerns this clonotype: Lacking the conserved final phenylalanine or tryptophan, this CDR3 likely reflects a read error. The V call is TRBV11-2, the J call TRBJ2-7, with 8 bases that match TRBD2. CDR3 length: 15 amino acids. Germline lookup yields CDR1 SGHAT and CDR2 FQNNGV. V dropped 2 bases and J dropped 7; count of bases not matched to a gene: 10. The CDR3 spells CASSLFQAGVREQYL. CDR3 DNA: TGTGCCAGCAGCTTATTTCAAGCGGGAGTTCGGGAGCAGTACTTA.

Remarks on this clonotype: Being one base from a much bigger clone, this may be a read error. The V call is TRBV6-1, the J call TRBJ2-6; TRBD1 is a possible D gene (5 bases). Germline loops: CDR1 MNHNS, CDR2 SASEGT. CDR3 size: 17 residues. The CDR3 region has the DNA TGTACCACCTACAGGTACCCTCCCCACTCTGGGGCCAACGTCCTGACTTTC. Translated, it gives CTTYRYPPHSGANVLTF.

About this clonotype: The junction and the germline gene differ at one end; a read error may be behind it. The CDR3 sequence: CASTSSGSSYNERFF. Here the CDR3 DNA reads TGTGCCAGCACCAGTAGCGGGAGCTCCTACAATGAGCGGTTCTTC. The rearrangement joins TRBV12-3 or TRBV12-4 to TRBJ2-1; TRBD2 matches 9 bases. The CDR3 totals 15 residues.

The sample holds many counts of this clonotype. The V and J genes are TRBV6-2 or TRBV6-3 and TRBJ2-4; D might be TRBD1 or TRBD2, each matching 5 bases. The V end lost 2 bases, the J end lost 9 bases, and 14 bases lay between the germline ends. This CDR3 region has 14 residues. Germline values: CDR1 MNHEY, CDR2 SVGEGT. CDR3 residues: CASSYGDEVTIQYF. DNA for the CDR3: TGTGCCAGCAGTTACGGGGACGAGGTAACCATTCAGTACTTC.

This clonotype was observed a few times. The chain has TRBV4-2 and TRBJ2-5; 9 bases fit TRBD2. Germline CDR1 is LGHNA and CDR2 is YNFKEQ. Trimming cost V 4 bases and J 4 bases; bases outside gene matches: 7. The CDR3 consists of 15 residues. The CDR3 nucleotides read TGTGCCAGCAGCCGTTCCGGAGCGGGAGGAGAGACCCAGTACTTC. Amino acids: CASSRSGAGGETQYF.

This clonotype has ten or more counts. In nucleotides, the CDR3 is TGTGCCAGCTATGGACAAGGGATTCCTCCTGAAGCTTTCTTT. This translates into CASYGQGIPPEAFF. The J gene is TRBJ1-1, the V gene TRBV6-6, with D possibly matching TRBD1 (5 bases). Trimming removed 8 bases from V and 6 bases from J, with 19 bases in between. The CDR3 covers 14 residues. Germline V gene lookup returns CDR1 MNHNY and CDR2 SVGAGI (reference sequence).

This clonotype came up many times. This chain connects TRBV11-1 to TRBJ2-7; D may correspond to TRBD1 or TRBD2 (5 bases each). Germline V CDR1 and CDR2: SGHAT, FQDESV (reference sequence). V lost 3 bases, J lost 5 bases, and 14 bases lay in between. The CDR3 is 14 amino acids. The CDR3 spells CASSFGKGLDEQYF. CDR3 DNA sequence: TGTGCCAGCAGCTTCGGGAAGGGGCTGGACGAGCAGTACTTC.

CDR3 DNA sequence: TGTGCCAGCAGGACTAGCGGGAGTGCGGAGACCCAGTACTTC. This translates into CASRTSGSAETQYF. The rearrangement links TRBV28 to TRBJ2-5, with 12 bases identical to TRBD2. This CDR3 is 14 amino acids long. Trimming cost V 6 bases and J 5 bases; bases outside gene matches: 4. CDR1 is MDHEN and CDR2 is SYDVKM in the germline V gene.

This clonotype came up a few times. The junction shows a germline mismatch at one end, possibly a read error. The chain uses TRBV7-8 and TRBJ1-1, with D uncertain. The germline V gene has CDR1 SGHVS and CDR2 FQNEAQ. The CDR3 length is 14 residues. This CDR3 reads CASSLYRESTEAFF. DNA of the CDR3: TGTGCCAGTAGCTTATACCGGGAGAGCACTGAAGCTTTCTTT.

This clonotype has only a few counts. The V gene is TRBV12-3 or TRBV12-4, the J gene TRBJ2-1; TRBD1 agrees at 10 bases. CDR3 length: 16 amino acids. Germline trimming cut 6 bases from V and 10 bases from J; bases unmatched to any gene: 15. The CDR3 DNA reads TGTGCCAGCAGCTCCGGGACAGGGGAAATCTGGGGGGAGCAGTTCTTC. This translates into CASSSGTGEIWGEQFF.

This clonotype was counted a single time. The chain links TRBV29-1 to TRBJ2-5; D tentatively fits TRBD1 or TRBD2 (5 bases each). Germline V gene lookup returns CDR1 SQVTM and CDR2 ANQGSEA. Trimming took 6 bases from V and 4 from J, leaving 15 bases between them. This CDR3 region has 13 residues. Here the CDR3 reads CSVRRPGGETQYF. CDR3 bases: TGCAGCGTCCGAAGGCCTGGGGGAGAGACCCAGTACTTC.

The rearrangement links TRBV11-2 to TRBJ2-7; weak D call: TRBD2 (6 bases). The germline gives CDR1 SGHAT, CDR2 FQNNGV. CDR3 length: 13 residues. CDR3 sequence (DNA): TGTGCTAGCGGCTTTTTATTGGACTACGAGCAGTACTTC. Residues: CASGFLLDYEQYF.

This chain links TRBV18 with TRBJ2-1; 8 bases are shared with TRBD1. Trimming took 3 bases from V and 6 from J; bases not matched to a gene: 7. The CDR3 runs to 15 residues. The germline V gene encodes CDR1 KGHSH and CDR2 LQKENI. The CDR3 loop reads CASSPSGTGGNEQFF. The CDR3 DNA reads TGTGCCAGCTCACCCTCCGGGACAGGAGGCAATGAGCAGTTCTTC.

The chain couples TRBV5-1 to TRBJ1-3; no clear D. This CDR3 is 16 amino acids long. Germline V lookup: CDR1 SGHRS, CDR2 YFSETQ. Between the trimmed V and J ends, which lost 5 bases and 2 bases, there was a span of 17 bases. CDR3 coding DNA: TGCGCCAGCAGACCACTGACCCCGGCCCCTGGAAACACCATATATTTT. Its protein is CASRPLTPAPGNTIYF.

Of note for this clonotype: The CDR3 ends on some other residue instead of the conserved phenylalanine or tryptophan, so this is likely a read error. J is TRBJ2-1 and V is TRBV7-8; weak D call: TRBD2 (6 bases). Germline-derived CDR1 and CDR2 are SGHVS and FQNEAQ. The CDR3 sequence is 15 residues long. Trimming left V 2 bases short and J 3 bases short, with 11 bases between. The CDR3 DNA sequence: TGTGCCAGCAGCTTAAGGCCTAGCGACTACAATGAGCAGTTCTCC. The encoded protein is CASSLRPSDYNEQFS.

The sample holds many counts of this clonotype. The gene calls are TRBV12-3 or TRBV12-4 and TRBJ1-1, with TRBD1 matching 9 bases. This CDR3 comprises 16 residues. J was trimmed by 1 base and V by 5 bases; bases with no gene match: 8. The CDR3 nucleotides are TGTGCCAGCAGTCCTCTTGGGACAGGGAAGAACACTGAAGCTTTCTTT. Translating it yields CASSPLGTGKNTEAFF.

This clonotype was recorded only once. The CDR3 bases are TGTGCCATCAGTGCAGAGCAGAATTTCGATGAGCAGTTCTTC. This sequence encodes CAISAEQNFDEQFF. This chain joins TRBV10-3 and TRBJ2-1; D gene ambiguous. The CDR3 is made up of 14 amino acids. Germline CDR1 is ENHRY and CDR2 is SYGVKD. V lost 4 bases and J 8 bases, leaving 15 bases between the germline ends.

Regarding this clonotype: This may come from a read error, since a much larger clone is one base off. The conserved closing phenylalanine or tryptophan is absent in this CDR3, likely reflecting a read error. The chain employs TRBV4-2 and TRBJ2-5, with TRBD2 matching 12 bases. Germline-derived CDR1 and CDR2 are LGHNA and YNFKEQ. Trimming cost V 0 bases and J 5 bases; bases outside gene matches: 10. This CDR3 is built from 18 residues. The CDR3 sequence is CASSQETLAGGRPETQYI. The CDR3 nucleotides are TGTGCCAGCAGCCAAGAGACCCTAGCGGGAGGGCGCCCGGAGACCCAGTACATC.

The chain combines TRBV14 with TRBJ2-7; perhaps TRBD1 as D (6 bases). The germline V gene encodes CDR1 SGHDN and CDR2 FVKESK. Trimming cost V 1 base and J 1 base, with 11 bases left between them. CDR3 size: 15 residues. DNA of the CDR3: TGTGCCAGCAGCCAAGGGTCAGGGGTTTCCTACGAGCAGTACTTC. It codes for CASSQGSGVSYEQYF.

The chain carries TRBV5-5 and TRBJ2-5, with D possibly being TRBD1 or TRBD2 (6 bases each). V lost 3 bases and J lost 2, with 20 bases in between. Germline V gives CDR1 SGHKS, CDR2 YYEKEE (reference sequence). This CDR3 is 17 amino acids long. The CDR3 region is CASSSLGGSGRQETQYF. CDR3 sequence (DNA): TGTGCCAGCAGCTCCCTAGGGGGGTCAGGGCGGCAAGAGACCCAGTACTTC. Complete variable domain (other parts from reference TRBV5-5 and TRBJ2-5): DAGVTQSPTHLIKTRGQQVTLRCSPISGHKSVSWYQQVLGQGPQFIFQYYEKEERGRGNFPDRFSARQFPNYSSELNVNALLLGDSALYLCASSSLGGSGRQETQYFGPGTRLLVL.